The 4 T cell receptor beta chains presented below share a single source sample, sequenced in a study of shared clonotypes between healthy human individuals. Some clones are missing from TCRdb's copy, which holds only in-frame ones; the method was immunoSEQ multiplex PCR. The profile covers 900,000 to 1,200,000 clones, with around 78% appearing a single time and 0.55% to 0.7% taken by the ten largest. Sequencing input: memory CD4+ T cells from PBMCs. Sample subset: CD45RA-negative fraction. The origin of the receptors is a man aged 18 to 30 in good health. Some clones in this sample may be carry-over from other donors' samples.

This clone appeared a single time. A much larger clone differs from this one at a single base, so this may be a read error. This chain connects TRBV30 to TRBJ1-5; D not certain. The V end lost 5 bases, the J end lost 4 bases, and 12 bases lay between the germline ends. Germline loops: CDR1 GTSNPN, CDR2 SVGIG (reference sequence). The CDR3 consists of 13 residues. The DNA for the CDR3 is TGTGCCTGGGGTCGAACCAGAAATCAGCCCCAGCATTTT. This encodes CAWGRTRNQPQHF.

In this sample, this clone turned up once. V usage is TRBV2 and J usage is TRBJ2-3; the D gene is possibly TRBD2 (7 bases). This CDR3 has 13 residues. With 4 bases removed from V and 6 bases from J, the gap between germline ends came to 11 bases. CDR1 SNHLY and CDR2 FYNNEI come from the germline V gene. The DNA of the CDR3 is TGTGCCAGCAGTGGGACTAGGGGGGATACGCAGTATTTT. It encodes CASSGTRGDTQYF.

V usage is TRBV7-3 and J usage is TRBJ2-5, with 7 bases fitting TRBD2. V dropped 3 bases and J dropped 7; count of bases not matched to a gene: 5. This CDR3 has 13 residues. In germline, CDR1 is SGHTA, CDR2 FQGTGA. The CDR3 DNA sequence: TGTGCCAGCAGCTTTGGATCGGGGGGGACCCAGTACTTC. The encoded protein is CASSFGSGGTQYF.

The rearrangement uses TRBV9 and TRBJ1-1, with 8 nucleotides matching TRBD1. V shed 3 bases, J shed 1 base, and the junction held 5 bases outside the gene matches. This CDR3 comprises 15 residues. Germline loops: CDR1 SGDLS, CDR2 YYNGEE. CDR3 loop: CASSGGDRQNTEAFF. CDR3 DNA: TGTGCCAGCAGCGGGGGGGACAGGCAGAACACTGAAGCTTTCTTT. Full variable domain (outside the CDR3, taken from reference TRBV9 and TRBJ1-1): DSGVTQTPKHLITATGQRVTLRCSPRSGDLSVYWYQQSLDQGLQFLIQYYNGEERAKGNILERFSAQQFPDLHSELNLSSLELGDSALYFCASSGGDRQNTEAFFGQGTRLTVV.